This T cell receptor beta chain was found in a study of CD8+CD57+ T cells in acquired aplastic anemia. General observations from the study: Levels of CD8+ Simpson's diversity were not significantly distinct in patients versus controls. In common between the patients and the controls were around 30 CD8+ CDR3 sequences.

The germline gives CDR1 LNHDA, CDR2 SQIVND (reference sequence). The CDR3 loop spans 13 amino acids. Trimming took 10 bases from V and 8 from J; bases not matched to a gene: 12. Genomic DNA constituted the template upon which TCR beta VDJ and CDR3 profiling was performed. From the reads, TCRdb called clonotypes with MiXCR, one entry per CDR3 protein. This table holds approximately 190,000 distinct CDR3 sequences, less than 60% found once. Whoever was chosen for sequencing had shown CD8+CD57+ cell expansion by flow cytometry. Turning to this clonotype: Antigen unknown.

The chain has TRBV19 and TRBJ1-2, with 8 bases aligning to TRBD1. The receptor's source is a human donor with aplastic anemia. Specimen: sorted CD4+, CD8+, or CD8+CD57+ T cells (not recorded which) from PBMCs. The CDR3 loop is CANTRQGLGGYTF. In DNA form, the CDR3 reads TGTGCCAATACCAGACAGGGGTTGGGGGGCTACACCTTC. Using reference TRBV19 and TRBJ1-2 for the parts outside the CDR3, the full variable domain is DGGITQSPKYLFRKEGQNVTLSCEQNLNHDAMYWYRQDPGQGLRLIYYSQIVNDFQKGDIAEGYSVSREKKESFPLTVTSAQKNPTAFYLCANTRQGLGGYTFGSGTRLTVV.